The 22 T cell receptor beta chains given below trace back to one sample, sequenced in a study of Ad26.COV2.S vaccination and SARS-CoV-2 variants. Profiling relied on immunoSEQ multiplex PCR, and the TCRdb table lists in-frame clones only, not all of them. This sample has about 320,000 clones, with about 86% found just once. Treatment here: some 20 received Ad26.COV2.S at low or high dose, single or two shots; about 5 received placebo; per-sample allocation not given. Sampling took place 63 days after the first vaccine or placebo injection. Sequenced here: peripheral blood, sampled in a trial of Ad26.COV2.S vaccine versus placebo. These receptors all come from a person aged 18-60 years who received the Ad26.COV2.S COVID-19 vaccine or a placebo.

The rearrangement uses TRBV7-6 and TRBJ1-6; 8 nucleotides agree with TRBD1. V was pared by 2 bases and J by 7 bases, with 4 bases of the junction left unmatched. The CDR3 runs to 15 residues. Germline CDR1 reads SGHVS; CDR2 reads FNYEAQ. For the CDR3, the DNA is TGTGCCAGCAGCTTAAGGGGACAGGTCAATTCACCCCTCCACTTT. It codes for CASSLRGQVNSPLHF.

The chain uses TRBV19 and TRBJ1-5, with D hard to call. This CDR3 is built from 15 residues. Between the trimmed V and J ends, which lost 3 bases and 0 bases, there was a span of 9 bases. Germline V gene lookup returns CDR1 LNHDA and CDR2 SQIVND (reference sequence). CDR3 sequence (DNA): TGTGCCAGTAGTATCAGTTCCTTTAGCAATCAGCCCCAGCATTTT. It codes for CASSISSFSNQPQHF. The entire variable domain, with the rest obtained from reference TRBV19 and TRBJ1-5, is as follows: DGGITQSPKYLFRKEGQNVTLSCEQNLNHDAMYWYRQDPGQGLRLIYYSQIVNDFQKGDIAEGYSVSREKKESFPLTVTSAQKNPTAFYLCASSISSFSNQPQHFGDGTRLSIL.

The V and J genes are TRBV7-2 and TRBJ1-5; D perhaps matches TRBD1 (5 bases). The CDR3 has 15 residues. Per the germline V gene, CDR1 is SGHTA and CDR2 is FQGNSA. V lost 5 bases to trimming and J lost 5 bases, with 16 bases between them. CDR3 nucleotide sequence: TGTGCCAGCAGCCCTGGGACCCCCCGGGATCAGCCCCAGCATTTT. This sequence encodes CASSPGTPRDQPQHF.

This chain links TRBV29-1 with TRBJ2-1; 7 bases agree with TRBD1. This CDR3 contains 13 residues. Germline V CDR1 and CDR2: SQVTM, ANQGSEA. V lost 3 bases and J lost 4; bases outside the gene matches: 3. CDR3 coding DNA: TGCAGCGTTGAGGACAGGTCTTACAATGAGCAGTTCTTC. It yields the protein CSVEDRSYNEQFF.

The chain employs TRBV2 and TRBJ2-3; 8 bases align to TRBD1. Trimming removed 7 bases from V and 3 bases from J; junction bases left unmatched: 6. Germline CDR1 reads SNHLY; CDR2 reads FYNNEI. The CDR3 extends over 14 amino acids. This chain's CDR3 is CASNGQGATDTQYF. The CDR3 DNA is TGTGCCAGCAATGGTCAGGGGGCAACAGATACGCAGTATTTT.

This clone was observed a few times. The gene calls are TRBV29-1 and TRBJ1-2, with D perhaps TRBD1 (6 bases). Germline CDR1 and CDR2: SQVTM and ANQGSEA. CDR3 length: 12 amino acids. V was clipped by 7 bases and J by 7 bases, with 16 bases between them. CDR3 protein: CSASTGSGGYTF. CDR3 DNA: TGCAGCGCATCCACAGGGAGTGGTGGCTACACCTTC.

A note on this clone: Other DNA variants within this sample encode the same CDR3. The chain couples TRBV3-1 (or the pseudogene TRBV3-2) to TRBJ1-5; D not resolved. The CDR3 sequence is 14 residues long. The germline CDR1 and CDR2 sequences are LGHDT and YNNKEL (reference sequence). Trimming pared 4 bases from V and 2 bases from J, leaving 9 bases between. In DNA, the CDR3 is TGTGCCAGCAGCCCTCCTGGGGGCAATCAGCCCCAGCATTTT. This codes for CASSPPGGNQPQHF.

V is TRBV6-5 and J is TRBJ2-7; no reliable D call. V shed 0 bases and J shed 1 base, with 7 bases lying between them. The CDR3 sequence is 14 residues long. Germline lookup yields CDR1 MNHEY and CDR2 SVGAGI. The CDR3 DNA reads as TGTGCCAGCAGTTACTCAGAAAGATCCTACGAGCAGTACTTC. Residues: CASSYSERSYEQYF.

The gene calls are TRBV5-1 and TRBJ2-3; TRBD2 might be the D (5 bases). The V gene's germline CDR1 is SGHRS and CDR2 YFSETQ. The CDR3 covers 15 residues. The V end was cut by 6 bases, the J end by 0 bases, with 14 bases between. The CDR3 is CASIGEHLSTDTQYF. CDR3 coding DNA: TGCGCCAGCATCGGGGAACATTTAAGCACAGATACGCAGTATTTT.

The chain employs TRBV4-2 and TRBJ1-4; the D is unclear. Germline CDR1 LGHNA, CDR2 YNFKEQ. The CDR3 runs to 14 residues. Trimming stripped 5 bases from V and 0 bases from J, with 7 bases between. This CDR3 reads CASSLQTTNEKLFF. The CDR3 DNA is TGTGCCAGCAGCTTACAGACAACTAATGAAAAACTGTTTTTT.

This rearrangement joins TRBV6-2 or TRBV6-3 to TRBJ1-1; D not certain. From germline, CDR1 is MNHEY and CDR2 SVGEGT. Trimming removed 5 bases from V and 0 bases from J, with 7 bases in between. The CDR3 has 13 amino acids. The CDR3 protein is CASSIQVNTEAFF. The DNA of the CDR3 is TGTGCCAGCAGTATCCAGGTGAACACTGAAGCTTTCTTT.

The rearrangement joins TRBV5-1 to TRBJ2-5; 7 nucleotides align to TRBD1. CDR1 SGHRS and CDR2 YFSETQ come from the germline V gene. The CDR3 spans 14 residues. J gave up 2 bases and V 5 bases, and 6 bases lay outside the gene matches. The CDR3 DNA reads TGCGCCAGCAGACCGGGACAGAGTCAAGAGACCCAGTACTTC. Amino acids: CASRPGQSQETQYF.

In DNA form, the CDR3 reads TGCGCCAGCAGCTTGGAGGGAAACTCTGGAAACACCATATATTTT. Its translation: CASSLEGNSGNTIYF. This chain joins TRBV5-1 and TRBJ1-3; D gene unclear. CDR3 size: 15 residues. With 0 bases removed from V and 0 bases from J, the gap between germline ends came to 7 bases. CDR1 and CDR2 (germline): SGHRS, YFSETQ. The whole variable domain, remainder taken from reference TRBV5-1 and TRBJ1-3, is KAGVTQTPRYLIKTRGQQVTLSCSPISGHRSVSWYQQTPGQGLQFLFEYFSETQRNKGNFPGRFSGRQFSNSRSEMNVSTLELGDSALYLCASSLEGNSGNTIYFGEGSWLTVV.

This sequence joins TRBV2 and TRBJ2-7; D possibly corresponds to TRBD2 (7 bases). This CDR3 has 15 amino acids. The ends were cut back, 6 bases at V and 3 bases at J, with 18 bases in the middle. The germline gives CDR1 SNHLY, CDR2 FYNNEI. CDR3 residues: CASRRDQRDIYEQYF. DNA for the CDR3: TGTGCCAGCAGGAGGGACCAGCGGGACATCTACGAGCAGTACTTC.

The chain links TRBV30 to TRBJ2-1, with a tentative D call TRBD2 (6 bases). Deletions cut 5 bases from V and 10 bases from J, with 12 bases between. The V gene's germline CDR1 is GTSNPN and CDR2 SVGIG (reference sequence). The CDR3 is 11 amino acids. DNA for the CDR3: TGTGCCTGGGGGGACCGGGGGGAGCAGTTCTTC. The encoded protein is CAWGDRGEQFF. The full variable domain, with the rest looked up from reference TRBV30 and TRBJ2-1, is SQTIHQWPATLVQPVGSPLSLECTVEGTSNPNLYWYRQAAGRGLQLLFYSVGIGQISSEVPQNLSASRPQDRQFILSSKKLLLSDSGFYLCAWGDRGEQFFGPGTRLTVL.

The V call is TRBV30, the J call TRBJ2-3; TRBD1 agrees at 7 bases. Germline lookup yields CDR1 GTSNPN and CDR2 SVGIG (reference sequence). This CDR3 comprises 13 residues. J was trimmed by 3 bases and V by 2 bases; bases with no gene match: 2. CDR3 nucleotides: TGTGCCTGGAGTCAGGGGGTAACAGATACGCAGTATTTT. This gives the protein CAWSQGVTDTQYF. The variable domain in full, completed from reference TRBV30 and TRBJ2-3, reads SQTIHQWPATLVQPVGSPLSLECTVEGTSNPNLYWYRQAAGRGLQLLFYSVGIGQISSEVPQNLSASRPQDRQFILSSKKLLLSDSGFYLCAWSQGVTDTQYFGPGTRLTVL.

V and J are TRBV14 and TRBJ1-3; tentative D call: TRBD1 (5 bases). The length of the CDR3 is 15 residues. Trimming cost V 1 base and J 8 bases, with 15 bases left between them. Looked up from germline, CDR1 is SGHDN and CDR2 is FVKESK. CDR3 coding DNA: TGTGCCAGCAGCCAAGTCGGGGGTGGATCCCACACCATATATTTT. Amino acids: CASSQVGGGSHTIYF.

This rearrangement joins TRBV18 to TRBJ1-6; 9 bases agree with TRBD1. CDR1 and CDR2 from the germline V gene are KGHSH and LQKENI. CDR3 length: 17 amino acids. V gave up 0 bases and J gave up 3 bases; unmatched junction bases: 3. For the CDR3, the DNA is TGTGCCAGCTCACCACCCAGACAGGGGGTCTATAATTCACCCCTCCACTTT. Residues: CASSPPRQGVYNSPLHF.

This clone was seen a single time. This chain links TRBV6-6 with TRBJ1-6; D is ambiguous. CDR1 is MNHNY, CDR2 SVGAGI, per germline (reference sequence). CDR3 length: 14 residues. Deletions cut 4 bases from V and 3 bases from J, with 7 bases between. CDR3 sequence: CASSSDFYNSPLHF. The CDR3 DNA reads as TGTGCCAGCAGTTCCGACTTCTATAATTCACCCCTCCACTTT.

The chain links TRBV3-1 (or the pseudogene TRBV3-2) to TRBJ1-2; perhaps TRBD1 as D (5 bases). The CDR3 sequence is 15 residues long. The ends were cut back, 2 bases at V and 5 bases at J, with 15 bases in the middle. CDR1 is LGHDT and CDR2 is YNNKEL in the germline V gene (reference sequence). The CDR3 DNA is TGTGCCAGCAGCCAAACGGGACGGGGTGGTTATGGCTACACCTTC. Its protein product is CASSQTGRGGYGYTF.

This clone has more than one count but fewer than ten. The V call is TRBV6-5, the J call TRBJ2-2, with D unresolved. Trimming pared 8 bases from V and 1 base from J, leaving 5 bases between. The CDR3 runs to 12 residues. The germline V gene has CDR1 MNHEY and CDR2 SVGAGI. The CDR3 reads CASLVNTGELFF. As DNA, the CDR3 is TGTGCCAGCCTAGTGAACACCGGGGAGCTGTTTTTT.

The chain carries TRBV20-1 and TRBJ1-3; D ambiguous. The germline gives CDR1 DFQATT, CDR2 SNEGSKA (reference sequence). The CDR3 runs to 14 residues. The ends were cut back, 3 bases at V and 4 bases at J, with 13 bases in the middle. DNA of the CDR3: TGCAGTGCTAGTTCTGGCGGGTCCGGAAACACCATATATTTT. Amino acids: CSASSGGSGNTIYF.